A single sample is the source of the 15 T cell receptor beta chains below, sequenced in a study of blood T cell repertoires in COVID-19. Data came from immunoSEQ multiplex PCR; TCRdb stores just in-frame clones and leaves some out. The data contain approximately 190,000 clones, about 85% of them singletons. The sequencing input was peripheral blood. All receptors derive from a human donor in a cohort sampled during active COVID-19.

Only one count was recorded for this clone. This sequence joins TRBV10-3 and TRBJ1-1; D uncertain. This CDR3 has 12 amino acids. Germline lookup yields CDR1 ENHRY and CDR2 SYGVKD. The ends were cut back, 7 bases at V and 1 base at J, with 7 bases in the middle. Here the CDR3 DNA reads TGTGCCATCAAGCCGGGGAACACTGAAGCTTTCTTT. Its translation: CAIKPGNTEAFF.

The chain couples TRBV10-3 to TRBJ2-2; 12 positions match TRBD2. The trim removed 8 bases at V and 6 bases at J, leaving 7 bases unmatched. This CDR3 comprises 15 residues. The germline gives CDR1 ENHRY, CDR2 SYGVKD. CDR3 nucleotide sequence: TGTGCCATCCGAAGGCTAGCGGGGGGGTCCGGGGAGCTGTTTTTT. Translation: CAIRRLAGGSGELFF.

In its sample, this clone was seen a few times. V and J are TRBV11-3 and TRBJ2-1, with D perhaps TRBD1 (5 bases). V dropped 1 base and J dropped 5 bases, with 12 bases sitting between them. The length of the CDR3 is 15 residues. The germline V gene encodes CDR1 SGHNT and CDR2 YENEEA. The CDR3 DNA follows: TGTGCCAGCAGCTTAGGCAGGGCAACAAACAATGAGCAGTTCTTC. Amino acids: CASSLGRATNNEQFF.

The chain carries TRBV28 and TRBJ1-4, with no clear D. The germline CDR1 and CDR2 sequences are MDHEN and SYDVKM. The length of the CDR3 is 16 residues. The ends were cut back, 5 bases at V and 2 bases at J, with 15 bases in the middle. The CDR3 loop is CASSTRWGGTNEKLFF. The CDR3 region has the DNA TGTGCCAGCAGTACCCGTTGGGGAGGCACTAATGAAAAACTGTTTTTT.

The chain carries TRBV27 and TRBJ2-1, with 11 bases lining up with TRBD2. This CDR3 is 21 amino acids long. After removal of 0 bases from V and 0 bases from J, the junction contained 13 bases not matched to a gene. Germline CDR1 and CDR2: MNHEY and SMNVEV (reference sequence). CDR3 nucleotides: TGTGCCAGCAGTTTATCGCGACTAGCGGGGAATCTGTTAGGCTCCTACAATGAGCAGTTCTTC. This codes for CASSLSRLAGNLLGSYNEQFF.

The V and J genes are TRBV28 and TRBJ2-1; perhaps TRBD1 as D (5 bases). Germline-derived CDR1 and CDR2 are MDHEN and SYDVKM. The CDR3 runs to 11 residues. Trimming shortened V by 9 bases and J by 4 bases, and 7 bases separated the two germline ends. CDR3 loop: CASRQYNEQFF. The DNA of the CDR3 is TGTGCCAGTCGACAGTACAATGAGCAGTTCTTC.

The chain joins TRBV6-5 to TRBJ1-3; 8 positions match TRBD1. CDR3 length: 15 amino acids. V lost 4 bases and J lost 2; bases outside the gene matches: 4. Germline V gives CDR1 MNHEY, CDR2 SVGAGI. CDR3 loop: CASSLQGVTGNTIYF. The CDR3 DNA sequence: TGTGCCAGCAGTTTACAGGGGGTAACTGGAAACACCATATATTTT.

This rearrangement joins TRBV15 to TRBJ2-1, with 7 bases fitting TRBD2. Per the germline V gene, CDR1 is LNHNV and CDR2 is YYDKDF (reference sequence). There are 17 residues in the CDR3. V shed 3 bases, J shed 7 bases, and the junction held 15 bases outside the gene matches. CDR3: CATSSWGFGRAGNEQFF. The CDR3 DNA reads as TGTGCCACCAGCAGTTGGGGCTTTGGGAGGGCCGGTAATGAGCAGTTCTTC.

This chain connects TRBV6-2 or TRBV6-3 to TRBJ1-6, with D possibly TRBD1 on 5 matching bases. CDR1 is MNHEY and CDR2 is SVGEGT in the germline V gene. Trimming took off 5 bases at V and 10 bases at J, with 18 bases between the two ends. The CDR3 runs 15 residues. This chain's CDR3 is CASSPEQVPGSPLHF. The CDR3 DNA sequence: TGTGCCAGCAGTCCCGAACAGGTTCCTGGCTCACCCCTCCACTTT.

The V and J genes are TRBV18 and TRBJ2-3, with D maybe TRBD1 (5 bases). The V end was cut by 5 bases, the J end by 3 bases, with 12 bases between. Per germline, CDR1 KGHSH and CDR2 LQKENI. This CDR3 is 14 amino acids long. The CDR3 loop is CASSINRLTDTQYF. The DNA for the CDR3 is TGTGCCAGCTCAATCAACAGGCTTACAGATACGCAGTATTTT.

The chain has TRBV3-1 (or the pseudogene TRBV3-2) and TRBJ2-7; D is possibly TRBD2 (6 bases). CDR3 length equals 14 residues. Trimming shortened V by 7 bases and J by 4 bases, and 17 bases separated the two germline ends. CDR1 is LGHDT and CDR2 is YNNKEL in the germline V gene (reference sequence). CDR3 coding DNA: TGTGCCAGCACCAAGAGTTCTAGCGAATACGAGCAGTACTTC. Amino acid sequence: CASTKSSSEYEQYF.

The DNA of the CDR3 is TGTGCCAGCAGCGGTGGTTGGGGGGGCACAGATACGCAGTATTTT. Encoded protein: CASSGGWGGTDTQYF. The gene calls are TRBV9 and TRBJ2-3, with D tentatively TRBD2 (6 bases). CDR3 length: 15 residues. Germline CDR1 is SGDLS and CDR2 is YYNGEE. Trimming pared 3 bases from V and 1 base from J, leaving 12 bases between.

This chain uses TRBV6-5 with TRBJ2-2; 7 bases match TRBD2. The CDR3 loop spans 15 amino acids. Losses at the gene ends were 6 bases for V and 5 bases for J; bases not matched to a gene: 9. CDR1 and CDR2 (germline): MNHEY, SVGAGI. Written as DNA, the CDR3 is TGTGCCAGCAGGAAGGCGGGAGTCGGAACCGGGGAGCTGTTTTTT. Translated: CASRKAGVGTGELFF.

CDR3 sequence: CASSSGANYEQYV. In nucleotides, the CDR3 is TGCGCCAGTTCCTCAGGGGCCAACTACGAGCAGTACGTC. This chain joins TRBV5-1 and TRBJ2-7; possible D gene TRBD1, 6 bases. The germline gives CDR1 SGHRS, CDR2 YFSETQ. V gave up 8 bases and J gave up 3 bases, with 15 bases separating them. The CDR3 consists of 13 residues.

This clone was counted between two and nine times. This chain links TRBV13 with TRBJ2-1; D is perhaps TRBD1 (6 bases). The CDR3 spans 16 residues. Trimming took 4 bases from V and 3 from J, leaving 16 bases between them. From germline, CDR1 is PRHDT and CDR2 FYEKMQ (reference sequence). The CDR3 nucleotides are TGTGCCAGCAGCTCCGCAGGGGAGAAGATCTACAATGAGCAGTTCTTC. It yields the protein CASSSAGEKIYNEQFF.